This T cell receptor (beta chain) was recorded in a study of PD-L1 blockade in urothelial cancer. Generated by immunoSEQ multiplex PCR, the TCRdb table keeps only in-frame clones and is missing some. The sample has tens of thousands of clones, approximately 83% seen once. V shed 5 bases, J shed 4 bases, and the junction held 9 bases outside the gene matches. This CDR3 spans 16 amino acids. Germline V CDR1 and CDR2: MDHEN, SYDVKM. Time point described: pretreatment peripheral blood. This clonotype originated in a man aged 55-75 years with urothelial cancer. V and J are TRBV28 and TRBJ1-5; 9 positions agree with TRBD1. Sequenced here: PBMCs, sampled around atezolizumab (anti-PD-L1) treatment. CDR3 nucleotide sequence: TGTGCCAGCAGTCGCGCGGGGACAGGGCTGAATCAGCCCCAGCATTTT. Protein: CASSRAGTGLNQPQHF. The full variable domain, its missing parts supplied by reference TRBV28 and TRBJ1-5, is DVKVTQSSRYLVKRTGEKVFLECVQDMDHENMFWYRQDPGLGLRLIYFSYDVKMKEKGDIPEGYSVSREKKERFSLILESASTNQTSMYLCASSRAGTGLNQPQHFGDGTRLSIL.